What follows describes a single TCR beta chain. What it binds is not known. This sample was included in a study of STAT3 mutations in large granular lymphocyte leukemia. Study background: Canonical activating STAT3 mutations were detected in roughly half of the longitudinally sequenced T-LGLL patients. Over half of T-LGLL patients had one or more immunosuppressive regimens.

The study's findings and limits: In several patients, dominant TCR clone burden exceeded STAT3 mutant burden. Every T-cell large granular lymphocyte leukemia patient had at least one immunodominant TCR beta clonotype.

Average productive template count per sample was about 42,000. Only in-frame clones appear in the TCRdb table, and some are missing; sequencing was by immunoSEQ multiplex PCR. The table includes approximately 15,000 clones, about 90% detected once. Input material: peripheral blood mononuclear cells. The source of this sequence is a woman aged 50 to 60 with T-cell large granular lymphocyte leukemia. Some clones in this sample may be carry-over from other donors' samples.

CDR3: CASSFGVGANVLTF. The CDR3 bases are TGTGCCAGCAGCTTCGGAGTTGGGGCCAACGTCCTGACTTTC. The V call is TRBV5-4, the J call TRBJ2-6; D not resolved. This CDR3 has 14 amino acids. The V gene's germline CDR1 is SGHNT and CDR2 YYREEE (reference sequence). Trimming removed 2 bases at V and 3 bases at J, with 6 bases between.